This is a list of T cell receptor beta chains from one sample in a study of radiotherapy plus CTLA-4 blockade in lung cancer. Libraries were prepared by immunoSEQ multiplex PCR; TCRdb keeps only in-frame clonotypes and omits some of them. The table shows tens of thousands of clones, with more than 70% occurring only once. The sequenced sample was peripheral blood, obtained from a patient treated with radiotherapy plus ipilimumab. These receptor sequences come from a human donor with non-small cell lung cancer that progressed on radiotherapy plus ipilimumab. Each CDR3 is given without its conserved first and last residue. Each record gives: V gene, J gene, clone size, CDR3 protein. Size is stated for part of the rows, as once, few or many counts, or as a class when the clone is expanded.

>TRBV7-8|TRBJ2-1|NA
ASSLDRSPGNEQF
>TRBV5-1|TRBJ2-3|NA
ASSLLAGGPTDTQY
>TRBV6-5|TRBJ1-6|NA
ASKIDGYNSPLH
>TRBV6-5|TRBJ1-4|NA
ASSRRQGAGEKLF
>TRBV7-8|TRBJ1-5|few
ASSLGPDRQH
>TRBV7-2|TRBJ1-4|NA
ASSLLGLPNEKLF
>TRBV6-6|TRBJ2-5|once
ASRPGQGSVETQY
>TRBV10-3|TRBJ1-2|NA
AISTGTAFNYGYT
>TRBV19|TRBJ2-7|NA
ASSISNSYEQY
>TRBV11-2|TRBJ2-1|NA
ASSLAGLVRF
>TRBV19|TRBJ2-7|NA
ASSTPRGIALGNEQY
>TRBV30|TRBJ1-5|NA
AWDSNQPQH
>TRBV4-3|TRBJ2-6|NA
ASSQVPLTSGGRSGANVLT
>TRBV4-1|TRBJ1-5|NA
ASSQGAEGNQPQH
>TRBV27|TRBJ1-5|NA
ASSLSVGGLRNQPQH
>TRBV2|TRBJ1-1|medium-sized
ASSLYTEAF
>TRBV7-2|TRBJ1-2|NA
ASSLRRTENYGYT
>TRBV18|TRBJ1-6|once
ASSPGTGSSPLH
>TRBV4-3|TRBJ1-1|few
ASRDSLNTEAF
>TRBV7-9|TRBJ1-5|NA
ASSSYQGPLSNQPQH
>TRBV29-1|TRBJ2-5|NA
SVEDVEGSYQETQY
>TRBV4-2|TRBJ2-1|NA
ASSQVAGTSGGASEQF
>TRBV7-9|TRBJ2-1|NA
ASSLLEPNEGQF
>TRBV7-9|TRBJ2-4|NA
ASSHGTGGPKNIQY
>TRBV7-3|TRBJ2-1|NA
ASSLTQGARNEQF
>TRBV7-3|TRBJ2-3|NA
ASSLGQLDYTDTQY